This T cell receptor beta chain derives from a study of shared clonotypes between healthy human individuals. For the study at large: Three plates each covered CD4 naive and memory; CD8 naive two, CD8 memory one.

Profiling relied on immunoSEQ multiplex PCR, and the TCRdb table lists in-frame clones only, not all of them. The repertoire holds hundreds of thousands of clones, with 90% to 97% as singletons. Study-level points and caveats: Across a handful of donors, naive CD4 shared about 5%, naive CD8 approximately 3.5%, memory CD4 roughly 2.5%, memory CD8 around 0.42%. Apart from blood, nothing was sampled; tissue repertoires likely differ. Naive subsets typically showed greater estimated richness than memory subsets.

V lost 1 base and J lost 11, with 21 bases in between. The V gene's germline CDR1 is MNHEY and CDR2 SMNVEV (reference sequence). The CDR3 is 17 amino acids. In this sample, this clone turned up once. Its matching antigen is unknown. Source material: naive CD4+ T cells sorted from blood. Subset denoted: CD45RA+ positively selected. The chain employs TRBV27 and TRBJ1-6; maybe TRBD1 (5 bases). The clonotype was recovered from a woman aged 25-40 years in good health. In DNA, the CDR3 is TGTGCCAGCAGTTTATTTGCTGGGGCAGAGGCTCGTCCACCCCTCCACTTT. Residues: CASSLFAGAEARPPLHF.